The entry that follows covers one T cell receptor beta chain sequence. This clonotype has ten or more counts. The antigen it binds to is not known. No quality values exist for individual bases; no much larger clone is one base distant. These data belong to a study of T cells after yellow fever vaccination (dated by TCRdb to between 2018 and 2020). Describing the broader study: The SMART-Seq v4 Ultra Low Input RNA kit was used to prepare libraries from fractions with low cell numbers. Two healthy male donors made up the cohort, one aged 18 to 30 years and the other aged 30 to 40 years. To follow T-cell clones before and after both primary and booster YFV17D yellow fever vaccination, bulk TCR alpha and beta repertoires underwent longitudinal sequencing. Blood was drawn at multiple timepoints before and after primary and secondary immunization, with bulk PBMC replicates and cell subsets isolated.

Germline trimming amounts to 2 bases on V and 3 bases on J, with 10 as the count of junction bases outside the gene matches. Looking up the germline V gene (reference sequence) yields CDR1 SEHNR and CDR2 FQNEAQ. The CDR3 starts with the cysteine, ends with the phenylalanine, and has 17 residues. Just CDR3 DNA is preserved here, 51 bases in frame from base 1. TCR cDNA was synthesized by 5'RACE template switching, through which a universal primer site and unique molecular identifiers were introduced. Priming of cDNA synthesis was performed from both the TCR alpha and TCR beta constant segments. Library amplification used two PCR steps, and the second PCR step added sample barcodes and sequencing adapters. Sequencing of libraries was performed on Illumina HiSeq 2500 (2x100 bp) or NovaSeq (2x150 bp). From the authors' description of their analysis: Reads were demultiplexed and collapsed into UMI consensus sequences with MIGEC, and V(D)J alignment was performed with MiXCR. Using edgeR on replicate PBMC samples, clonotypes were called vaccine-responding if FDR was below 0.01 and the log2 fold change was above 5 up to day 15. Each bulk clonotype received a CD4 or CD8 identity based on whether the sequenced CD4 or CD8 repertoire contained that clonotype at higher abundance. TCRdb reprocessing: public reads trimmed at Q25 with fastp, clones called with MiXCR, in-frame beta chains kept. Identical CDR3 protein sequences are pooled into one entry, listed with their most common genes and DNA. TCRdb, not the authors, supplied the V and J calls. The sample table contains around 250,000 distinct CDR3 sequences; only one count was recorded for about 7% of them. Jointly, the top ten make up approximately 0.84% of the sample.

What the authors observed across the whole study: The study included only a couple of donors, which limits how far the findings can be generalized. The secondary T-cell response was weaker than the primary response but faster, peaking on day 5 instead of day 15. A small share of clonotypes occurred in both CD4 and CD8 compartments, likely arising from convergent recombination. Computational filtering was required because FACS-sorted repertoires could contain abundant contaminating clonotypes from the bulk population. Most clones expanded after primary vaccination were re-detected after the booster (about 95% of CD4 and about 88% of CD8), suggesting broad memory maintenance.

Taken with the paper, the label for treatment or condition translates to: live attenuated yellow fever vaccine strain. A standard Ficoll-Paque protocol was used to isolate PBMCs from peripheral blood. CD4 and CD8 T-cell fractions were isolated with Dynabeads CD4 and CD8 positive selection kits. TriZol was used to extract RNA from bulk PBMCs, from CD4 and CD8 fractions, and from dextramer-positive and dextramer-negative fractions. The sequence was obtained from a man younger than 40 who received the YFV17D yellow fever vaccine. The source material was CD4+ T cells sorted from PBMCs, sampled 15 days after the yellow fever booster vaccination. The chain is made from TRBV7-9 and TRBJ2-3, and 8 bases in between align with TRBD2. The DNA reads TGTGCCAGCAGCTTACGTGGGGGACTAGGTGGAACAGATACGCAGTATTTT. The translation is CASSLRGGLGGTDTQYF.